This is a list of T cell receptor beta chains from one sample in a study of shared clonotypes between healthy human individuals. The assay was immunoSEQ multiplex PCR, and TCRdb's table has in-frame clones only and misses some. The repertoire includes 2 million to 2.5 million clones, roughly 93% of them detected once, and approximately 0.36% sits in the top ten. The sample comprised naive CD4+ T cells from PBMCs. The receptors stem from a man aged 18 to 30 in good health. Some clones in this sample may be carry-over from other donors' samples. CDR3s include the opening cysteine and the closing phenylalanine or tryptophan. D genes are given only for firm matches. Rows may omit the clone size; those that give it use once, few, many or a size class.

j_gene: TRBJ2-4; d_gene: TRBD1; v_gene: TRBV5-4; abundance: -; CDR3nt: TGTGCCAGCAGCTCGGGACAGTCCCCCGAGGAGTACTTC; CDR3aa: CASSSGQSPEEYF
j_gene: TRBJ2-5; d_gene: -; v_gene: TRBV15; abundance: -; CDR3nt: TGTGCCACCAGCAGAGATCGACGGGAGACCCAGTACTTC; CDR3aa: CATSRDRRETQYF
j_gene: TRBJ1-3; d_gene: TRBD1; v_gene: TRBV6-1; abundance: -; CDR3nt: TGTGCCAGCAGTGAACTGGACAGGGCCTCTGGAAACACCATATATTTT; CDR3aa: CASSELDRASGNTIYF
j_gene: TRBJ1-2; d_gene: -; v_gene: TRBV29-1; abundance: -; CDR3nt: TGCAGCGTTGGAGGCCTTAGCTACACCTTC; CDR3aa: CSVGGLSYTF
j_gene: TRBJ2-7; d_gene: -; v_gene: TRBV19; abundance: -; CDR3nt: TGTGCCAGTAGTATTGGTCTGGGATCGGGAGGGACAGTCTTC; CDR3aa: CASSIGLGSGGTVF
j_gene: TRBJ2-7; d_gene: -; v_gene: TRBV5-1; abundance: -; CDR3nt: TGCGCCAGCAGCTTGGACCCTGGAAGGCCCAACGAGCAGTACTTC; CDR3aa: CASSLDPGRPNEQYF
j_gene: TRBJ2-2; d_gene: -; v_gene: TRBV28; abundance: -; CDR3nt: TGTGCCAGCACCGACCCGAACACCGGGGAGCTGTTTTTT; CDR3aa: CASTDPNTGELFF
j_gene: TRBJ1-5; d_gene: TRBD1; v_gene: TRBV19; abundance: -; CDR3nt: TGTGCCAGTAGTAGAGGGACAGGCGGTCAGCCCCAGCATTTT; CDR3aa: CASSRGTGGQPQHF
j_gene: TRBJ2-1; d_gene: -; v_gene: TRBV6-1; abundance: -; CDR3nt: TGTGCCAGCAGCAGGACGGTCTCTACCGATGAGCAGTTCTTC; CDR3aa: CASSRTVSTDEQFF
j_gene: TRBJ2-2; d_gene: -; v_gene: TRBV2; abundance: -; CDR3nt: TGTGCCAGCACCGCACAGCAATCTTGGACCGGGGAGCTGTTTTTT; CDR3aa: CASTAQQSWTGELFF
j_gene: TRBJ2-3; d_gene: -; v_gene: TRBV19; abundance: -; CDR3nt: TGTGCCAGTAGTAGCAGGGTTACAGATACGCAGTATTTT; CDR3aa: CASSSRVTDTQYF
j_gene: TRBJ1-2; d_gene: -; v_gene: TRBV18; abundance: -; CDR3nt: TGTGCCAGCTCACCCGATCCGATCCCCTATGGCTACACCTTC; CDR3aa: CASSPDPIPYGYTF
j_gene: TRBJ2-1; d_gene: -; v_gene: TRBV4-1; abundance: -; CDR3nt: TGCGCCAGCAGCCAAGCTGCTGTGACAGGGACTAATGAGCAGTTCTTC; CDR3aa: CASSQAAVTGTNEQFF
j_gene: TRBJ2-1; d_gene: -; v_gene: TRBV7-3; abundance: -; CDR3nt: TGTGCCAGCAGCCTACTGGGTACCAATGAGCAGTTCTTC; CDR3aa: CASSLLGTNEQFF
j_gene: TRBJ2-5; d_gene: TRBD1; v_gene: TRBV28; abundance: -; CDR3nt: TGTGCCAGCAGGAGGACAGGACGGCTCCAGACCCAGTACTTC; CDR3aa: CASRRTGRLQTQYF
j_gene: TRBJ2-7; d_gene: -; v_gene: TRBV25-1; abundance: -; CDR3nt: TGTGCCAGCAGTGGCCGGGGTAGCTCCTACGAGCAGTACTTC; CDR3aa: CASSGRGSSYEQYF
j_gene: TRBJ2-5; d_gene: TRBD2; v_gene: TRBV5-1; abundance: -; CDR3nt: TGCGCCAGCAGTTCCGGGACTAGCGGCCAAGAGACCCAGTACTTC; CDR3aa: CASSSGTSGQETQYF
j_gene: TRBJ2-1; d_gene: TRBD1; v_gene: TRBV9; abundance: -; CDR3nt: TGTGCCAGCAAGAGACAGGGGCTCAATGAGCAGTTCTTC; CDR3aa: CASKRQGLNEQFF
j_gene: TRBJ2-2; d_gene: -; v_gene: TRBV7-2; abundance: -; CDR3nt: TGTGCCAGCAGCCCCGGTACAGGGTGGCCCGGGGAGCTGTTTTTT; CDR3aa: CASSPGTGWPGELFF
j_gene: TRBJ2-1; d_gene: -; v_gene: TRBV11-2; abundance: -; CDR3nt: TGTGCCAGCAGCTTAAGGGGACCTTATTACAATGAGCAGTTCTTC; CDR3aa: CASSLRGPYYNEQFF
j_gene: TRBJ2-5; d_gene: TRBD1; v_gene: TRBV5-1; abundance: -; CDR3nt: TGCGCCAGCAGCTCGGGACAGGGTATGGCCCAGTACTTC; CDR3aa: CASSSGQGMAQYF
j_gene: TRBJ1-5; d_gene: -; v_gene: TRBV28; abundance: -; CDR3nt: TGTGCCAGCAGTTCCCCGAGGGGGTCCCCCGACAATCAGCCCCAGCATTTT; CDR3aa: CASSSPRGSPDNQPQHF
j_gene: TRBJ2-6; d_gene: -; v_gene: TRBV30; abundance: -; CDR3nt: TGTGCCTGGAGTGGGGCGCGGCAGAGGATCTCTGGGGCCAACGTCCTGACTTTC; CDR3aa: CAWSGARQRISGANVLTF
j_gene: TRBJ2-3; d_gene: -; v_gene: TRBV10-1; abundance: -; CDR3nt: TGCGCCAGCAGTGAGGGGCGACGGGACACAGATACGCAGTATTTT; CDR3aa: CASSEGRRDTDTQYF
j_gene: TRBJ2-2; d_gene: -; v_gene: TRBV30; abundance: -; CDR3nt: TGTGCCTGGAGTGTACTGGGGGCGGGCACCGGGGAGCTGTTTTTT; CDR3aa: CAWSVLGAGTGELFF
j_gene: TRBJ2-5; d_gene: -; v_gene: TRBV10-3; abundance: -; CDR3nt: TGTGCCACCCAGGCCGGGACGCCCGAGACCCAGTACTTC; CDR3aa: CATQAGTPETQYF
j_gene: TRBJ2-3; d_gene: -; v_gene: TRBV25-1; abundance: -; CDR3nt: TGTGCCAGCAGTGACCAGCGGGGCACAGATACGCAGTATTTT; CDR3aa: CASSDQRGTDTQYF
j_gene: TRBJ1-3; d_gene: -; v_gene: TRBV18; abundance: -; CDR3nt: TGTGCCAGCTCACCGGGACTGGCGAGCTCTGGAAACACCATATATTTT; CDR3aa: CASSPGLASSGNTIYF
j_gene: TRBJ1-4; d_gene: -; v_gene: TRBV25-1; abundance: -; CDR3nt: TGTGCCAGCAGTGAAGGGAGAGGGGCTAATGAAAAACTGTTTTTT; CDR3aa: CASSEGRGANEKLFF
j_gene: TRBJ2-3; d_gene: TRBD1; v_gene: TRBV11-2; abundance: -; CDR3nt: TGTGCCAGCAGCTTAGGTGGCCACCGGGACAGCAGCACAGATACGCAGTATTTT; CDR3aa: CASSLGGHRDSSTDTQYF
j_gene: TRBJ2-7; d_gene: -; v_gene: TRBV28; abundance: -; CDR3nt: TGTGCCAGCAGAGGGCAGGACGAGCAGTACTTC; CDR3aa: CASRGQDEQYF
j_gene: TRBJ2-3; d_gene: TRBD2; v_gene: TRBV6-1; abundance: once; CDR3nt: TGTGCCAGCGGATGGAGGGAGGGGTCCACAGATACGCAGTATTTT; CDR3aa: CASGWREGSTDTQYF
j_gene: TRBJ2-7; d_gene: -; v_gene: TRBV7-6; abundance: -; CDR3nt: TGTGCCAGCAGCTTAGAGTTGGGTTACGAGCAGTACTTC; CDR3aa: CASSLELGYEQYF
j_gene: TRBJ2-5; d_gene: TRBD2; v_gene: TRBV2; abundance: -; CDR3nt: TGTGCCAGCAGGGGGAGGGCCCTCGGAGAGACCCAGTACTTC; CDR3aa: CASRGRALGETQYF
j_gene: TRBJ2-2; d_gene: -; v_gene: TRBV11-3; abundance: -; CDR3nt: TGTGCCAGCAGCCGCGCCGGGGGTTACACCGGGGAGCTGTTTTTT; CDR3aa: CASSRAGGYTGELFF
j_gene: TRBJ2-1; d_gene: -; v_gene: TRBV28; abundance: once; CDR3nt: TGTGCCAGCAGTCTTACAGGTTACAATGAGCAGTTCTTC; CDR3aa: CASSLTGYNEQFF
j_gene: TRBJ1-1; d_gene: -; v_gene: TRBV10-1; abundance: -; CDR3nt: TGCGCCAGCAGTGAATCCGGCGGAAGGGAAGCTTTCTTT; CDR3aa: CASSESGGREAFF
j_gene: TRBJ2-7; d_gene: -; v_gene: TRBV5-1; abundance: -; CDR3nt: TGCGCCAGCAGCTTGGGTGAGCCGGGACTCTCCGAGCAGTACTTC; CDR3aa: CASSLGEPGLSEQYF
j_gene: TRBJ2-7; d_gene: TRBD2; v_gene: TRBV11-3; abundance: -; CDR3nt: TGTGCCAGCAGCTTAGACGGGACTAGCTCCAACGAGCAGTACTTC; CDR3aa: CASSLDGTSSNEQYF
j_gene: TRBJ2-3; d_gene: -; v_gene: TRBV7-3; abundance: -; CDR3nt: TGTGCCAGCAGCTTAACGGGCACAGATACGCAGTATTTT; CDR3aa: CASSLTGTDTQYF
j_gene: TRBJ2-3; d_gene: TRBD1; v_gene: TRBV5-1; abundance: -; CDR3nt: TGCGCCAGCAGCTGGAGGACAGGCCCTACAGGGGGTACGCAGTATTTT; CDR3aa: CASSWRTGPTGGTQYF
j_gene: TRBJ2-7; d_gene: TRBD1; v_gene: TRBV9; abundance: -; CDR3nt: TGTGCCAGCAGCGTCACGGGACAGAGCTACGAGCAGTACTTC; CDR3aa: CASSVTGQSYEQYF
j_gene: TRBJ2-7; d_gene: -; v_gene: TRBV19; abundance: -; CDR3nt: TGTGCCAGTAGTCAACGGGGGGCAGGAGGAGAGCAGTACTTC; CDR3aa: CASSQRGAGGEQYF
j_gene: TRBJ2-1; d_gene: -; v_gene: TRBV9; abundance: -; CDR3nt: TGTGCCAGCAGCGTACTTAGTAGCAATGAGCAGTTCTTC; CDR3aa: CASSVLSSNEQFF
j_gene: TRBJ2-3; d_gene: -; v_gene: TRBV25-1; abundance: once; CDR3nt: TGTGCCAGCAGTGACGCCAGGGGCACAGATACGCAGTATTTT; CDR3aa: CASSDARGTDTQYF
j_gene: TRBJ2-7; d_gene: -; v_gene: TRBV7-9; abundance: -; CDR3nt: TGTGCCAGCAGCCTATGGGGGGAACTGACAGGGCCCTACGAGCAGTACTTC; CDR3aa: CASSLWGELTGPYEQYF
j_gene: TRBJ2-7; d_gene: -; v_gene: TRBV29-1; abundance: -; CDR3nt: TGCAGCGTTGTTCATGGCGGCTACGAGCAGTACTTC; CDR3aa: CSVVHGGYEQYF
j_gene: TRBJ1-5; d_gene: TRBD1; v_gene: TRBV18; abundance: -; CDR3nt: TGTGCCAGCGCGCAGGGGGCGTTACAGCCCCAGCATTTT; CDR3aa: CASAQGALQPQHF
j_gene: TRBJ2-7; d_gene: TRBD2; v_gene: TRBV7-9; abundance: -; CDR3nt: TGTGCCAGCAGCTTACTAGCGGGGTTTGGGGAGCAGTACTTC; CDR3aa: CASSLLAGFGEQYF
j_gene: TRBJ2-1; d_gene: -; v_gene: TRBV6-1; abundance: -; CDR3nt: TGTGCCAGCAGTTGGGGCCCCAATGAGCAGTTCTTC; CDR3aa: CASSWGPNEQFF
j_gene: TRBJ1-2; d_gene: TRBD1; v_gene: TRBV2; abundance: -; CDR3nt: TGTGCCAGCAGAGAGGGACAGTTTTCACTCCGCTTC; CDR3aa: CASREGQFSLRF
j_gene: TRBJ2-3; d_gene: TRBD2; v_gene: TRBV7-3; abundance: -; CDR3nt: TGTGCCAGCCGAATGGGGCTAGCGGGCACAGATACGCAGTATTTT; CDR3aa: CASRMGLAGTDTQYF
j_gene: TRBJ1-5; d_gene: -; v_gene: TRBV28; abundance: -; CDR3nt: TGTGCCAGCAGTTCCCCAGGAAGGAGCAATCAGCCCCAGCATTTT; CDR3aa: CASSSPGRSNQPQHF